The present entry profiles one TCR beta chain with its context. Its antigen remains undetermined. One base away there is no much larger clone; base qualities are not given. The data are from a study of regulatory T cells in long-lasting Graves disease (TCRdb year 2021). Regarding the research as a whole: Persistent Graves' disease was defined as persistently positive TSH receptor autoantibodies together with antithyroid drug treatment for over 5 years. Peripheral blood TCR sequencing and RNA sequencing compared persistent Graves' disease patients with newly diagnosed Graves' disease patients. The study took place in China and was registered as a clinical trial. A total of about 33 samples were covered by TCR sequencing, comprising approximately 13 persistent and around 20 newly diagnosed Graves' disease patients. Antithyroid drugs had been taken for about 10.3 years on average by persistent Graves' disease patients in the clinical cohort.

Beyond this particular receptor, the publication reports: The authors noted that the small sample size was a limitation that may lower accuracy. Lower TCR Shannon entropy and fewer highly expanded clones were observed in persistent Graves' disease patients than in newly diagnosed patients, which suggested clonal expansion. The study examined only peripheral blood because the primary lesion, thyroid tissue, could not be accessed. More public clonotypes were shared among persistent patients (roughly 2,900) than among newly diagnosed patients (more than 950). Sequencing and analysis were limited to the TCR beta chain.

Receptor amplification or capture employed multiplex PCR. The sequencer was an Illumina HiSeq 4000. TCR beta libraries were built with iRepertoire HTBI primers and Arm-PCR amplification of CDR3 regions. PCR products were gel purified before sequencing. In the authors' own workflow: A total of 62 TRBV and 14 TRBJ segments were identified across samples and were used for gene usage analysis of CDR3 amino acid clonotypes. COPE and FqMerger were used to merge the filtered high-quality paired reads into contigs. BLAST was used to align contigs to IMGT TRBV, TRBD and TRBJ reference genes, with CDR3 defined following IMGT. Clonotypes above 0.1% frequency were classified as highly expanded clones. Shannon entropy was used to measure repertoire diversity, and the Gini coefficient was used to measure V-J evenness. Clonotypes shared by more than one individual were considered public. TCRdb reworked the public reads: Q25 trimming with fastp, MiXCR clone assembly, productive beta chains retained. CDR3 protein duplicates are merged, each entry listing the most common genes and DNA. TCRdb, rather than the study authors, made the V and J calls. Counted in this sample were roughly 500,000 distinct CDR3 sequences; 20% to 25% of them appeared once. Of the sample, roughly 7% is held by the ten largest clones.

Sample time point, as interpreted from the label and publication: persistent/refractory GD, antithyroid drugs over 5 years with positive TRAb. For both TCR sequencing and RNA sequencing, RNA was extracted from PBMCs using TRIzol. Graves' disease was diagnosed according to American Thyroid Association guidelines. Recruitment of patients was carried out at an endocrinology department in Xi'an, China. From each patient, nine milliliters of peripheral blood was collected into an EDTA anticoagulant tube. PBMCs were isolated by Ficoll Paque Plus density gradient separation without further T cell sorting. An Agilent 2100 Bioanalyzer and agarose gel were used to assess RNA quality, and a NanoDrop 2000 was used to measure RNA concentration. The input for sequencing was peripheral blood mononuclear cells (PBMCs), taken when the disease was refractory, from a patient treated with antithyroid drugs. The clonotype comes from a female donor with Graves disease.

The base sequence is TGTGCCAGCGCATACAACGGCGACTACGAGCAGTACTTC. The encoded protein is CASAYNGDYEQYF. The V gene is TRBV28 and the J gene is TRBJ2-7; no D gene can be assigned with confidence. From the cysteine up to the phenylalanine, the CDR3 has a length of 13 residues. Just the 39-base CDR3 DNA is kept, in frame starting at base 1. CDR1 and CDR2 are read off the germline V gene as MDHEN and SYDVKM. Deletion took 8 bases off V and 3 bases off J, with a span of 14 bases between the germline ends.